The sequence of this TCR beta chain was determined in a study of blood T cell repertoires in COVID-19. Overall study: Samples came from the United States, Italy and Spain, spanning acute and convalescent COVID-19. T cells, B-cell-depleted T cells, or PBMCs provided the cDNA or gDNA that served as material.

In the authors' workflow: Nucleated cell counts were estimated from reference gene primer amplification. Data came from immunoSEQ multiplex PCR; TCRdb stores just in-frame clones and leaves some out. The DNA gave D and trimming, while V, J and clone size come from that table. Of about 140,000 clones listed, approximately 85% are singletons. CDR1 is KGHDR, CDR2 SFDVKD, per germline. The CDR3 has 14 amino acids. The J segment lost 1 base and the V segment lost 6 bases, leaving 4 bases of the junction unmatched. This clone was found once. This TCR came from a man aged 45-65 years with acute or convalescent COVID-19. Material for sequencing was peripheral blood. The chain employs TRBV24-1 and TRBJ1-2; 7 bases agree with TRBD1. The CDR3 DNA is TGTGCCACCAGTCCAGGGACAGTTAACTATGGCTACACCTTC. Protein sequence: CATSPGTVNYGYTF.